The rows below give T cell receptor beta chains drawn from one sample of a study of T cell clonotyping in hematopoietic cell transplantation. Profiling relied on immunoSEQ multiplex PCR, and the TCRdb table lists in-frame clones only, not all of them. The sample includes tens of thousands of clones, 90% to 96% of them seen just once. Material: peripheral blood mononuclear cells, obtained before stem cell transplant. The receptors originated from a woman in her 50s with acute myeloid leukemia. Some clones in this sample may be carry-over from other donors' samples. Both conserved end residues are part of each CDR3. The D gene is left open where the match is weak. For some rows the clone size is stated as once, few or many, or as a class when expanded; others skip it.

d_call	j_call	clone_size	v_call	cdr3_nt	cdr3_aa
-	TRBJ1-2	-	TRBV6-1	TGTGCCAGCAAGAAGGACATTAACTATGGCTACACCTTC	CASKKDINYGYTF
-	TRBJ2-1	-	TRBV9	TGTGCCAGCAGCTTTCTAGGGGTTGTCAGTATGGGACCTCCAAACAATGAGCAGTTCTTC	CASSFLGVVSMGPPNNEQFF
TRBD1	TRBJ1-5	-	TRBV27	TGTGCCAGCAGTTACGGACAGGGTGCTCAGCCCCAGCATTTT	CASSYGQGAQPQHF
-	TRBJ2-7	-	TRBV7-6	TGTGCCAGCAGCTTATCCACAGCCTACGAGCAGTACTTC	CASSLSTAYEQYF
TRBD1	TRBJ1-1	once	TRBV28	TGTGCCAGCAGTCAACCAGGGGGGAACACTGAAGCTTTCTTT	CASSQPGGNTEAFF
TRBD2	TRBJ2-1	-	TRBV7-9	TGTGCCAGCAGCTTTTCGGAAACTAGCGGGCAGTTCTTC	CASSFSETSGQFF
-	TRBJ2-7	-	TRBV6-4	TGTGCCAGCAGTGTTGACAGAGACTACGAGCAGTACTTC	CASSVDRDYEQYF
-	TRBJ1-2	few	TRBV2	TGTGCCAGCAGTGAAGTCCAGACCGGGGGAGGGCTTGGCTACACCTTC	CASSEVQTGGGLGYTF
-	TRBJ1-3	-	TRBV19	TGTGCCAGTAGTATCAATTTGGCAGGGGCTGGAAACACCATATATTTT	CASSINLAGAGNTIYF
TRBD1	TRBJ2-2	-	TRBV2	TGTGCCAGCAATACATTAAGGGGGCGGAGCGGGGAGCTGTTTTTT	CASNTLRGRSGELFF
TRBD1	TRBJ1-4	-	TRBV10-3	TGTGCCATCAGTGTAGACAGGGTCGGTGAAAAACTGTTTTTT	CAISVDRVGEKLFF
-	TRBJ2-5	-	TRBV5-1	TGCGCCAGCAGCCTGAACCGGGGCCAAGAGGCCCTGGGATACTTC	CASSLNRGQEALGYF
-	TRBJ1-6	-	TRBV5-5	TGTGCCAGCAGCTTGAGGGAGGGGCCACCCCTCCACTTT	CASSLREGPPLHF
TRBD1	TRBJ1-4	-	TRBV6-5	TGTGCCAGCAGTCTAGGGGGCGCGGGAGAAAAACTGTTTTTT	CASSLGGAGEKLFF
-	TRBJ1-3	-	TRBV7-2	TGTGCCAGCAGCCCTTACTCCAAAGTCAACACCATATATTTT	CASSPYSKVNTIYF
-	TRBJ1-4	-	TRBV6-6	TGTGCCAGCAGTATCGAATGGGGACAAGCTAATGAAAAACTGTTTTTT	CASSIEWGQANEKLFF
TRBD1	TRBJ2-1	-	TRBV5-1	TGCGCCAGCAGCTTGTCGCAGGGGGTTCCCAATGAGCAGTTCTTC	CASSLSQGVPNEQFF
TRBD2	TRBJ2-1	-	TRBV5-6	TGTGCCAGCAGTTTAGCGGGAGCGATCTACAATGAGCAGTTCTTC	CASSLAGAIYNEQFF
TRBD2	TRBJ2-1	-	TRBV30	TGTGCCTGGATGACTAGCGGGTACAATGAGCAGTTCTTC	CAWMTSGYNEQFF
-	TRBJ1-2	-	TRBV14	TGTGCCAGCAGCCAATCAGAACTCGGACAACTAAACTATGGCTACACCTTC	CASSQSELGQLNYGYTF
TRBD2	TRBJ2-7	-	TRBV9	TGTGCCAGCAGCTCTACTAGCGGACCCTACGAGCAGTACTTC	CASSSTSGPYEQYF
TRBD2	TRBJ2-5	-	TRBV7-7	TGTGCTAGCAGCTTCGGGGGGGGCCTGGAGACCCAGTACTTC	CASSFGGGLETQYF
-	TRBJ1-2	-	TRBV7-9	TGTGCCAGCAGCACATACGGGGCTAACTATGGCTACACCTTC	CASSTYGANYGYTF
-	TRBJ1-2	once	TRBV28	TGTGCCAGCAGTCTACCACAGGGAGGGGCGTATGGCTACACCTTC	CASSLPQGGAYGYTF
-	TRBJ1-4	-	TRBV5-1	TGCGCCAGCAGCCCCGGGTCAACTAATGAAAAACTGTTTTTT	CASSPGSTNEKLFF
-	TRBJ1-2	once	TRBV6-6	TGTGCCAGCAGTCTTAGCCGGGACGCCGTCGGAGGCTACACCTTC	CASSLSRDAVGGYTF
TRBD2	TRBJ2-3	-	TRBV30	TGTGCCTGGAGTGCAGGCCTAGCGGGAGGACCAAGCACAGATACGCAGTATTTT	CAWSAGLAGGPSTDTQYF
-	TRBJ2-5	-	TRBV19	TGTGCCAGTAGTATCGGCAGATCCCAAGAGACCCAGTACTTC	CASSIGRSQETQYF
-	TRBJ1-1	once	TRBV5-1	TGCGCCAGCAGCTTGGTTAACTTCGAGACTGAAGCTTTCTTT	CASSLVNFETEAFF
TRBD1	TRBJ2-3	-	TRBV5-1	TGCGCCAGCAGCTTGGGGCGGGACAGGGACACAGATACGCAGTATTTT	CASSLGRDRDTDTQYF
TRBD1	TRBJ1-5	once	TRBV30	TGTGCCTGGAGTGGCGACAGGGATCAGCCCCAGCATTTT	CAWSGDRDQPQHF
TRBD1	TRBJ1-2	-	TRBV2	TGTGCCAGTGTCCGGGACAGGGGGCGGAATGACTATGGCTACACCTTC	CASVRDRGRNDYGYTF
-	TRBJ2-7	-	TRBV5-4	TGTGCCAGCATGGGACGGACGAGTACGAAGCAGTACTTC	CASMGRTSTKQYF
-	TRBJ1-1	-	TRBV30	TGTGCCTGGAGTCCACTACAGGGAAGGACTGAAGCTTTCTTT	CAWSPLQGRTEAFF
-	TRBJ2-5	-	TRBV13	TGTGCCAGCAGCTCTAAGGAGAACCAAGAGACCCAGTACTTC	CASSSKENQETQYF
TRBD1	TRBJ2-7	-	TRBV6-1	TGTGCCAGCAGTGAATGGGGACAGGGGAGCTCCTACGAGCAGTACTTC	CASSEWGQGSSYEQYF
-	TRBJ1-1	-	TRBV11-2	TGTGCCAGCAGCTTAGAGGCGAACACTGAAGCTTTCTTT	CASSLEANTEAFF
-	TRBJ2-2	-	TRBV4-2	TGTGCCAGCAGCCAAGATTTGAGGTCCGGGGAGCTGTTTTTT	CASSQDLRSGELFF
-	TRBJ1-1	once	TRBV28	TGTGCCAGCAAGACTCCGGGCCAAGCAGCGAACACTGAAGCTTTCTTT	CASKTPGQAANTEAFF
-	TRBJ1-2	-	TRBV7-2	TGTGCCAGCAGCTTAGCTCAGAACTATGGCTACACCTTC	CASSLAQNYGYTF
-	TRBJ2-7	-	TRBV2	TGTGCCAGCAGTGCTAGTCCGGCCTACGAGCAGTACTTC	CASSASPAYEQYF
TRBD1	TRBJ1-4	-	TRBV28	TGTGCCAGCAGTTTACTCGACAGGGGGGCTGAAAAACTGTTTTTT	CASSLLDRGAEKLFF
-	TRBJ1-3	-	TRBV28	TGTGCCAGCAGTTTTAGCGGGCCACTATCTGGAAACACCATATATTTT	CASSFSGPLSGNTIYF
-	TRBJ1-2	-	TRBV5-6	TGTGCCAGCAGCTTGGGGCAGGGGACGCATGGCTACACCTTC	CASSLGQGTHGYTF
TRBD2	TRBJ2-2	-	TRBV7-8	TGTGCCAGCAGCAAGGGACTAGCGGGATCGAACACCGGGGAGCTGTTTTTT	CASSKGLAGSNTGELFF
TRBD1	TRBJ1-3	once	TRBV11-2	TGTGCCAGCAGCTTACCCCCACAGGGGAGGGGAAACACCATATATTTT	CASSLPPQGRGNTIYF
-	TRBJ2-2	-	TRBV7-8	TGTGCCAGCAGCTTAGGCGGTAGGGAGCTGTTTTTT	CASSLGGRELFF
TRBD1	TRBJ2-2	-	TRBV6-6	TGTGCCAGCAGTTACCCGGGGACAGGGAGCACCGGGGAGCTGTTTTTT	CASSYPGTGSTGELFF
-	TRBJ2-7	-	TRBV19	TGTGCCACCACCCCCCCCGGGTTGGACTCCTACGAGCAGTACTTC	CATTPPGLDSYEQYF
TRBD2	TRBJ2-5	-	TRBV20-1	TGCAGTGGTCTGGGGGGGGAGACCCAGTACTTC	CSGLGGETQYF